Below, 15 T cell receptor beta chains from the same sample are listed, as sequenced in a study of blood T cell repertoires in COVID-19. Clones were read by immunoSEQ multiplex PCR, and TCRdb kept only the in-frame ones, dropping some. The sample carries some 390,000 clones, about nine tenths recorded once. The specimen was PBMCs or T cells enriched from blood (not recorded which). All receptors come from a woman younger than 45 who had recovered from COVID-19.

The rearrangement uses TRBV7-2 and TRBJ1-2; D is possibly TRBD1 (5 bases). CDR1 is SGHTA and CDR2 is FQGNSA in the germline V gene. The CDR3 runs 12 residues. The CDR3 DNA follows: TGTGCGGCGACAGAGCAAATTTATGGCTACACCTTC. Amino acids: CAATEQIYGYTF.

This clone appeared a single time. This chain uses TRBV5-1 with TRBJ1-3; weak D call: TRBD1 (5 bases). Trimming stripped 5 bases from V and 0 bases from J, with 12 bases between. Germline V lookup: CDR1 SGHRS, CDR2 YFSETQ. This CDR3 region has 15 residues. The DNA for the CDR3 is TGCGCCAGCAGACCCGACAGCGCCTCTGGAAACACCATATATTTT. This sequence encodes CASRPDSASGNTIYF.

The rearrangement uses TRBV10-1 and TRBJ1-2, with TRBD1 identical over 8 bases. Trimming at V came to 6 bases and at J to 0 bases, leaving 6 bases not matched to a gene. Germline V gene sequence: CDR1 WNHNN, CDR2 SYGVQD (reference sequence). The CDR3 is 15 amino acids. CDR3 protein: CASRDRDLANYGYTF. CDR3 sequence (DNA): TGCGCCAGCAGGGACAGGGACCTAGCTAACTATGGCTACACCTTC.

In its sample, this clone was seen once. DNA of the CDR3: TGTGCCAGCATTCTCCGGTCGGGCGGGGGCGCAGATACGCAGTATTTT. This encodes CASILRSGGGADTQYF. This chain connects TRBV7-2 to TRBJ2-3; tentative D call: TRBD2 (7 bases). The V gene's germline CDR1 is SGHTA and CDR2 FQGNSA. V gave up 7 bases and J gave up 4 bases, with 21 bases separating them. The CDR3 has 16 amino acids. Together with reference TRBV7-2 and TRBJ2-3, the CDR3 gives the full variable domain: GAGVSQSPSNKVTEKGKDVELRCDPISGHTALYWYRQSLGQGLEFLIYFQGNSAPDKSGLPSDRFSAERTGGSVSTLTIQRTQQEDSAVYLCASILRSGGGADTQYFGPGTRLTVL.

The chain recombines TRBV5-6 with TRBJ1-1; TRBD1 might be the D (5 bases). Trimming left V 2 bases short and J 5 bases short, with 22 bases between. The germline gives CDR1 SGHDT, CDR2 YYEEEE. The CDR3 runs 17 residues. The CDR3 DNA follows: TGTGCCAGCAGCTTAGGGGTACAGCCACAACTCTGGACTGAAGCTTTCTTT. Translating it yields CASSLGVQPQLWTEAFF.

The sample holds one count of this clone. The chain has TRBV3-1 (or the pseudogene TRBV3-2) and TRBJ1-1; TRBD1 might be the D (5 bases). V lost 2 bases, J lost 1 base, and 11 bases lay in between. This CDR3 has 15 amino acids. Germline V lookup: CDR1 LGHDT, CDR2 YNNKEL (reference sequence). CDR3 DNA: TGTGCCAGCAGCCAAACCGGGACTGCGAACACTGAAGCTTTCTTT. Translating it yields CASSQTGTANTEAFF.

This clone was found a few times. This chain joins TRBV6-5 and TRBJ1-2; 7 positions agree with TRBD1. The junction had 3 bases not matched to a gene; V was cut back by 6 bases and J by 2 bases. CDR1 MNHEY and CDR2 SVGAGI come from the germline V gene. CDR3 length equals 13 residues. DNA for the CDR3: TGTGCCAGCAGCCAGGGACAGAACTATGGCTACACCTTC. It translates to CASSQGQNYGYTF.

The chain carries TRBV7-9 and TRBJ1-1; no clear D gene. V lost 5 bases to trimming and J lost 3 bases, with 7 bases between them. Germline assignment: CDR1 SEHNR and CDR2 FQNEAQ (reference sequence). This CDR3 region has 12 residues. The CDR3 here is CASSRRDTEAFF. The CDR3, as DNA: TGTGCCAGCAGCCGTCGGGACACTGAAGCTTTCTTT.

The CDR3 here is CAWSAGTSGSRDTQYF. The CDR3 DNA reads as TGTGCCTGGAGCGCCGGGACTAGCGGGAGTAGAGATACGCAGTATTTT. J is TRBJ2-3 and V is TRBV30, with TRBD2 matching over 14 bases. This CDR3 contains 16 residues. Germline assignment: CDR1 GTSNPN and CDR2 SVGIG (reference sequence). The V segment lost 3 bases and the J segment 5 bases; nucleotides outside the gene matches: 7.

As DNA, the CDR3 is TGTGCCAGCAGCTTCTGGAACAGGGCGGCACAAGCTTTCTTT. Protein sequence: CASSFWNRAAQAFF. V is TRBV7-2 and J is TRBJ1-1, with a tentative D call TRBD1 (6 bases). CDR1 and CDR2 (germline): SGHTA, FQGNSA. The ends were cut back, 3 bases at V and 9 bases at J, with 17 bases in the middle. CDR3 size: 14 residues. Full variable domain (outside the CDR3, taken from reference TRBV7-2 and TRBJ1-1): GAGVSQSPSNKVTEKGKDVELRCDPISGHTALYWYRQSLGQGLEFLIYFQGNSAPDKSGLPSDRFSAERTGGSVSTLTIQRTQQEDSAVYLCASSFWNRAAQAFFGQGTRLTVV.

This chain joins TRBV27 and TRBJ2-2, with 12 bases that match TRBD2. The germline gives CDR1 MNHEY, CDR2 SMNVEV (reference sequence). With 5 bases clipped from V and 5 bases from J, the junction kept 6 bases outside the gene matches. The CDR3 is 16 amino acids. CDR3 amino acids: CASSRRTSGKTGELFF. The DNA for the CDR3 is TGTGCCAGCAGTCGCCGGACTAGCGGGAAGACCGGGGAGCTGTTTTTT.

In this sample, this clone turned up a few times. V is TRBV12-5 and J is TRBJ1-5; 8 bases are shared with TRBD1. Germline CDR1 is LGHNT and CDR2 is FRNRAP. With V trimmed by 1 base and J by 5 bases, 1 base remained unmatched. The length of the CDR3 is 14 residues. This CDR3 is CASGLGQGHQPQHF. The DNA for the CDR3 is TGTGCTAGTGGTTTGGGACAGGGGCATCAGCCCCAGCATTTT.

The DNA of the CDR3 is TGTGCCAGCAGCCCTCAGGGTTGGGGCCGCACAGATACGCAGTATTTT. Translated: CASSPQGWGRTDTQYF. The V and J genes are TRBV7-8 and TRBJ2-3, with D tentatively TRBD1 (5 bases). Trimming took 5 bases from V and 1 from J, leaving 16 bases between them. The germline V gene encodes CDR1 SGHVS and CDR2 FQNEAQ. This CDR3 comprises 16 residues.

The chain recombines TRBV6-1 with TRBJ1-5, with D possibly matching TRBD1 (5 bases). V lost 4 bases and J lost 0, with 13 bases in between. The CDR3 contains 16 residues. CDR1 and CDR2 from the germline V gene are MNHNS and SASEGT. The CDR3 region has the DNA TGTGCCAGCAGTGCTACGACAGATTATAGCAATCAGCCCCAGCATTTT. This sequence encodes CASSATTDYSNQPQHF.

The rearrangement links TRBV28 to TRBJ2-3, with a tentative D call TRBD1 (5 bases). This CDR3 is built from 15 residues. Trimming shortened V by 2 bases and J by 9 bases, and 18 bases separated the two germline ends. The germline gives CDR1 MDHEN, CDR2 SYDVKM. The CDR3, as DNA: TGTGCCAGCAGTTTACGTCTAGGGGATTTAGACACGCAGTATTTT. Protein sequence: CASSLRLGDLDTQYF.